This TCR beta chain was observed in a study of PD-L1 blockade in urothelial cancer. Measured with immunoSEQ multiplex PCR; TCRdb has only the in-frame clones, and not every one. Of 85,000 to 90,000 clones detected, roughly 90% appear once; the ten largest clones hold 0.85% to 1%. Time point denoted: pretreatment peripheral blood. The CDR3 is 16 amino acids. Trimming took 5 bases from V and 6 from J; bases not matched to a gene: 6. Germline V gives CDR1 MDHEN, CDR2 SYDVKM. This clonotype was sampled from a woman over 75 with urothelial cancer. The sample here was PBMCs, taken around atezolizumab (anti-PD-L1) treatment. V is TRBV28 and J is TRBJ2-1; the match to TRBD2 covers 14 bases. The CDR3 DNA follows: TGTGCCAGCAGTGGGTACGGGACTAGCGGGAGCAATGAGCAGTTCTTC. This translates into CASSGYGTSGSNEQFF.